This entry lists 30 T cell receptor beta chains sequenced from one sample in a study of blood T cells in healthy people across ages. A second about 6 to 12 cycle PCR used barcoded and J-beta primers. TCRdb re-called the 5' RACE reads through MiXCR, storing one row per CDR3 protein. This sample yields about 1 million distinct CDR3 sequences, of which more than 40% are seen a single time; approximately 17% belongs to the top ten. The specimen was blood. These receptors were collected from a woman aged 60-75 years in good health.

This clonotype has just a few counts. This chain joins TRBV7-7 and TRBJ2-1; weak D call: TRBD1 (6 bases). CDR1 and CDR2 from the germline V gene are SSHAT and FNYEAQ (reference sequence). V gave up 1 base and J gave up 5 bases, with 18 bases separating them. The length of the CDR3 is 17 residues. The CDR3 region has the DNA TGTGCCAGCAGCTTAGGTCCCGGGCAGGGGCCTCACAATGAGCAGTTCTTC. Its translation is CASSLGPGQGPHNEQFF.

The gene calls are TRBV9 and TRBJ1-5; no clear D gene. This CDR3 spans 14 amino acids. The germline CDR1 and CDR2 sequences are SGDLS and YYNGEE. Trimming stripped 3 bases from V and 3 bases from J, with 10 bases between. The CDR3 DNA sequence: TGTGCCAGCAGCGGTGGGAGCAACAATCAGCCCCAGCATTTT. It specifies CASSGGSNNQPQHF.

This chain uses TRBV9 with TRBJ2-5; D possibly matches TRBD1 or TRBD2 (7 bases each). The CDR3 loop spans 15 amino acids. Trimming shortened V by 7 bases and J by 5 bases, and 21 bases separated the two germline ends. The V gene's germline CDR1 is SGDLS and CDR2 YYNGEE. The CDR3 DNA reads TGTGCCAGCTCCCGGGGAGGGGGCGGGATGGAGACCCAGTACTTC. It yields the protein CASSRGGGGMETQYF. Drawing the rest from reference TRBV9 and TRBJ2-5, the complete variable domain is DSGVTQTPKHLITATGQRVTLRCSPRSGDLSVYWYQQSLDQGLQFLIQYYNGEERAKGNILERFSAQQFPDLHSELNLSSLELGDSALYFCASSRGGGGMETQYFGPGTRLLVL.

This clonotype was seen more than once but under ten times. The gene calls are TRBV2 and TRBJ1-1; no reliable D call. CDR3 length: 15 amino acids. Trimming shortened V by 1 base and J by 4 bases, and 13 bases separated the two germline ends. Germline CDR1 is SNHLY and CDR2 is FYNNEI. CDR3 residues: CASSEGRGWPTEAFF. In nucleotides, the CDR3 is TGTGCCAGCAGTGAAGGGAGAGGGTGGCCCACTGAAGCTTTCTTT.

This clonotype has at least ten counts. V is TRBV29-1 and J is TRBJ2-1; maybe TRBD2 (5 bases). V was cut by 6 bases and J by 7 bases, with 22 bases left in between. Germline V gene sequence: CDR1 SQVTM, CDR2 ANQGSEA. This CDR3 region has 15 residues. CDR3 in DNA: TGCAGCGTCGGGAAAGTGGACTTAGTGGGGAATGAGCAGTTCTTC. Translation: CSVGKVDLVGNEQFF.

In this sample, this clonotype turned up a few times. This chain uses TRBV3-1 with TRBJ1-4; D gene uncertain. V was clipped by 0 bases and J by 8 bases, with 4 bases between them. The CDR3 runs 12 residues. Looked up from germline, CDR1 is LGHDT and CDR2 is YNNKEL (reference sequence). CDR3 in DNA: TGTGCCAGCAGCCAAGAACGAGAAAAACTGTTTTTT. It yields the protein CASSQEREKLFF.

V usage is TRBV20-1 and J usage is TRBJ2-7, with 12 bases fitting TRBD2. Germline values: CDR1 DFQATT, CDR2 SNEGSKA (reference sequence). The CDR3 consists of 15 residues. J gave up 3 bases and V 5 bases, and 8 bases lay outside the gene matches. CDR3 DNA sequence: TGCAGTGCTCTGATCACTAGCGGGAGGTTCTACGAGCAGTACTTC. Translation gives CSALITSGRFYEQYF.

The sample holds many counts of this clonotype. The chain joins TRBV7-2 to TRBJ2-7; the match to TRBD2 covers 10 bases. Germline V gene data show CDR1 as SGHTA and CDR2 as FQGNSA. V was clipped by 5 bases and J by 3 bases; unmatched bases: 13. This CDR3 spans 17 amino acids. CDR3 protein: CASSVRTGTSADYEQYF. CDR3 in DNA: TGTGCCAGCAGCGTCCGTACCGGGACTAGCGCGGACTACGAGCAGTACTTC.

There are a few counts of this clonotype. The rearrangement uses TRBV6-2 or TRBV6-3 and TRBJ2-1, with D hard to call. CDR1 is MNHEY, CDR2 SVGEGT, per germline. The CDR3 is made up of 12 amino acids. The V end lost 2 bases, the J end lost 8 bases, and 7 bases lay between the germline ends. The CDR3 nucleotides are TGTGCCAGCAGTTACGGTGGATATGAGCAGTTCTTC. Translating it yields CASSYGGYEQFF.

This rearrangement joins TRBV6-1 to TRBJ2-3; tentatively, D is TRBD2 (5 bases). CDR1 and CDR2 from the germline V gene are MNHNS and SASEGT. The CDR3 covers 15 residues. V was cut by 3 bases and J by 3 bases, with 13 bases left in between. This chain's CDR3 is CASSDFPPGTDTQYF. The DNA for the CDR3 is TGTGCCAGCAGTGACTTTCCCCCGGGGACAGATACGCAGTATTTT.

The rearrangement links TRBV7-9 to TRBJ2-7; D is unclear. Germline CDR1 reads SEHNR; CDR2 reads FQNEAQ (reference sequence). Trimming left V 1 base short and J 1 base short, with 11 bases between. CDR3 length: 15 amino acids. In nucleotides, the CDR3 is TGTGCCAGCAGCTTAGGTCTCAGTTCGTCCTACGAGCAGTACTTC. Amino acid sequence: CASSLGLSSSYEQYF.

This clonotype was seen repeatedly, ten times or more. This sequence joins TRBV6-5 and TRBJ2-7; tentative D call: TRBD2 (5 bases). V shed 0 bases and J shed 7 bases, with 10 bases lying between them. Looked up from germline, CDR1 is MNHEY and CDR2 is SVGAGI. The CDR3 spans 13 residues. The CDR3 region has the DNA TGTGCCAGCAGTTACTCTCGGGGTCGTGAGCAGTACTTC. Its protein product is CASSYSRGREQYF.

This rearrangement joins TRBV9 to TRBJ2-1; D remains ambiguous. V shed 3 bases and J shed 6 bases, with 16 bases lying between them. This CDR3 spans 15 amino acids. Germline-derived CDR1 and CDR2 are SGDLS and YYNGEE. CDR3 amino acids: CASSADKRPVNEQFF. CDR3 DNA sequence: TGTGCCAGCAGCGCCGACAAGCGCCCTGTCAATGAGCAGTTCTTC. Using reference TRBV9 and TRBJ2-1 for the parts outside the CDR3, the full variable domain is DSGVTQTPKHLITATGQRVTLRCSPRSGDLSVYWYQQSLDQGLQFLIQYYNGEERAKGNILERFSAQQFPDLHSELNLSSLELGDSALYFCASSADKRPVNEQFFGPGTRLTVL.

On this clonotype itself: At one end the junction does not follow the germline gene, possibly because of a read error. This chain links TRBV20-1 with TRBJ2-1, with D unclear. Germline V lookup: CDR1 DFQATT, CDR2 SNEGSKA (reference sequence). The CDR3 length is 15 residues. CDR3 in DNA: TGCGGTGCTAGTCAAATTGGGGTAATACACAATGAGCAGTTCTTC. This gives the protein CGASQIGVIHNEQFF.

This clonotype was observed many times. V is TRBV29-1 and J is TRBJ1-6; D call uncertain. V was cut by 6 bases and J by 7 bases, with 13 bases left in between. Germline V lookup: CDR1 SQVTM, CDR2 ANQGSEA. This CDR3 has 13 residues. CDR3 protein: CSVSYDKNSPLHF. In DNA, the CDR3 is TGCAGCGTCAGCTACGACAAAAATTCACCCCTCCACTTT. Based on the CDR3 plus reference TRBV29-1 and TRBJ1-6, the full variable domain is SAVISQKPSRDICQRGTSLTIQCQVDSQVTMMFWYRQQPGQSLTLIATANQGSEATYESGFVIDKFPISRPNLTFSTLTVSNMSPEDSSIYLCSVSYDKNSPLHFGNGTRLTVT.

This clonotype was seen ten or more times. The V call is TRBV28, the J call TRBJ2-5; 7 nucleotides match TRBD1. Per the germline V gene, CDR1 is MDHEN and CDR2 is SYDVKM. The CDR3 sequence is 16 residues long. The trim removed 2 bases at V and 2 bases at J, leaving 8 bases unmatched. The CDR3 reads CASSLPNPGQQETQYF. Here the CDR3 DNA reads TGTGCCAGCAGTTTACCCAACCCGGGACAGCAAGAGACCCAGTACTTC.

CDR3 sequence (DNA): TGTGCCAGCAGAGTAAGCTGGGGGAATACCAACACTGAAGCTTTCTTT. This sequence encodes CASRVSWGNTNTEAFF. The rearrangement uses TRBV27 and TRBJ1-1; tentative D call: TRBD1 (5 bases). V lost 6 bases and J lost 2, with 19 bases in between. This CDR3 has 16 amino acids. CDR1 and CDR2 from the germline V gene are MNHEY and SMNVEV (reference sequence).

V gene TRBV5-1 combines with J gene TRBJ1-6; the match to TRBD1 covers 8 bases. V was clipped by 0 bases and J by 14 bases; unmatched bases: 4. Germline CDR1 and CDR2: SGHRS and YFSETQ. CDR3 length: 13 amino acids. The DNA of the CDR3 is TGCGCCAGCAGCTTGGCCCAGGGGGCCACCCTCCACTTT. The encoded protein is CASSLAQGATLHF. The full variable domain, in which reference TRBV5-1 and TRBJ1-6 provide the parts outside the CDR3, is KAGVTQTPRYLIKTRGQQVTLSCSPISGHRSVSWYQQTPGQGLQFLFEYFSETQRNKGNFPGRFSGRQFSNSRSEMNVSTLELGDSALYLCASSLAQGATLHFGNGTRLTVT.

The chain carries TRBV24-1 and TRBJ2-1, with TRBD2 matching 7 bases. The length of the CDR3 is 16 residues. The germline V gene encodes CDR1 KGHDR and CDR2 SFDVKD. V gave up 1 base and J gave up 0 bases; unmatched junction bases: 2. The CDR3 nucleotides read TGTGCCACCAGTGATTTCGGCGGGAGCTCCTACAATGAGCAGTTCTTC. Encoded protein: CATSDFGGSSYNEQFF.

This clonotype showed up just a few times. The chain recombines TRBV6-5 with TRBJ2-7, with TRBD1 identical over 7 bases. The V segment lost 0 bases and the J segment 4 bases; nucleotides outside the gene matches: 3. CDR1 and CDR2 (germline): MNHEY, SVGAGI. This CDR3 is built from 14 residues. The CDR3 is CASSYSNRGYEQYF. CDR3 DNA: TGTGCCAGCAGTTACTCGAACAGGGGTTACGAGCAGTACTTC.

The chain has TRBV5-4 and TRBJ2-7; tentative D call: TRBD1 (5 bases). V gave up 0 bases and J gave up 2 bases, with 12 bases separating them. This CDR3 region has 15 residues. CDR1 SGHNT and CDR2 YYREEE come from the germline V gene (reference sequence). The CDR3 reads CASSLGAGIAYEQYF. Here the CDR3 DNA reads TGTGCCAGCAGCTTGGGGGCAGGGATCGCCTACGAGCAGTACTTC.

This rearrangement joins TRBV27 to TRBJ2-2; D not resolved. Per germline, CDR1 MNHEY and CDR2 SMNVEV (reference sequence). The CDR3 totals 11 residues. V was clipped by 6 bases and J by 3 bases, with 2 bases between them. This CDR3 reads CASSHTGELFF. As DNA, the CDR3 is TGTGCCAGCAGCCACACCGGGGAGCTGTTTTTT.

This clonotype was found a few times. The genes are TRBV28 and TRBJ2-1, with D tentatively TRBD2 (5 bases). The CDR3 extends over 11 amino acids. Germline V gene lookup returns CDR1 MDHEN and CDR2 SYDVKM. Trimming took 8 bases from V and 3 from J, leaving 5 bases between them. CDR3 sequence (DNA): TGTGCCAGCGAGGGCTACAATGAGCAGTTCTTC. This codes for CASEGYNEQFF.

A single count supports this clonotype. The V gene is TRBV7-8, the J gene TRBJ2-7; a weak D match, TRBD1 (6 bases). Trimming left V 3 bases short and J 9 bases short, with 18 bases between. The CDR3 length is 14 residues. Germline V gene data show CDR1 as SGHVS and CDR2 as FQNEAQ. CDR3 amino acids: CASSLGGGGSGQYF. The CDR3 DNA reads as TGTGCCAGCAGCTTGGGTGGGGGCGGGTCGGGGCAGTACTTC.

The chain's CDR3 is CASSGGLAVSDTQYF. The CDR3 nucleotides read TGTGCCAGCAGCGGAGGACTAGCGGTCTCGGATACGCAGTATTTT. The gene calls are TRBV9 and TRBJ2-3; 10 nucleotides agree with TRBD2. The germline V gene has CDR1 SGDLS and CDR2 YYNGEE. Losses at the gene ends were 3 bases for V and 6 bases for J; bases not matched to a gene: 7. The CDR3 covers 15 residues. Together with reference TRBV9 and TRBJ2-3, the CDR3 gives the full variable domain: DSGVTQTPKHLITATGQRVTLRCSPRSGDLSVYWYQQSLDQGLQFLIQYYNGEERAKGNILERFSAQQFPDLHSELNLSSLELGDSALYFCASSGGLAVSDTQYFGPGTRLTVL.

The J gene is TRBJ2-7, the V gene TRBV14; TRBD2 might be the D (6 bases). Trimming took off 1 base at V and 4 bases at J, with 17 bases between the two ends. Germline CDR1 reads SGHDN; CDR2 reads FVKESK. The CDR3 is 16 residues long. The CDR3 sequence: CASSQGDGRLRYEQYF. CDR3 nucleotides: TGTGCCAGCAGCCAAGGGGACGGGAGATTAAGGTACGAGCAGTACTTC.

The chain couples TRBV21-1 to TRBJ2-5; the table's TRBD1 call for D was not verified on the DNA. TRBV21-1 is a pseudogene segment. The CDR3 length is 16 residues. CDR3 DNA: TGTGCCAGCATCCAAAGACCCGGACCCCTATCCGAGACCCAGTACTTC. This encodes CASIQRPGPLSETQYF.

The V and J genes are TRBV28 and TRBJ1-4, with D unresolved. Trimming cost V 7 bases and J 5 bases, with 8 bases left between them. Germline loops: CDR1 MDHEN, CDR2 SYDVKM. This CDR3 region has 12 residues. The CDR3 sequence: CASNGGNEKLFF. The CDR3 DNA is TGTGCCAGCAACGGAGGAAATGAAAAACTGTTTTTT.

This clonotype was found a few times. This sequence joins TRBV25-1 and TRBJ2-3, with unresolved D. With 1 base removed from V and 9 bases from J, the gap between germline ends came to 2 bases. The CDR3 is made up of 10 amino acids. Germline values: CDR1 MGHDK, CDR2 SYGVNS. The DNA of the CDR3 is TGTGCCAGCAGTGAATGGACGCAGTATTTT. Residues: CASSEWTQYF.

This clonotype was seen more than once but under ten times. The chain recombines TRBV7-2 with TRBJ2-1, with 13 bases fitting TRBD2. J was trimmed by 9 bases and V by 4 bases; bases with no gene match: 15. CDR3 length equals 18 residues. From germline, CDR1 is SGHTA and CDR2 FQGNSA. CDR3: CASSYRTSGRWEDFEQFF. The DNA for the CDR3 is TGTGCCAGCAGCTACAGGACTAGCGGGAGATGGGAGGATTTTGAGCAGTTCTTC.